Below, 31 T cell receptor beta chains from the same sample are listed, as sequenced in a study of T cell clonality in common variable immunodeficiency. Method: immunoSEQ multiplex PCR; TCRdb's copy keeps in-frame clones and lacks some. This sample comprises more than 30,000 clones, none seen once only. Input material: peripheral blood mononuclear cells. The receptors stem from a person aged 18 to 70 in good health.

This clone showed up many times. The read is 3 residues too short to cover the CDR3 end, so that end is filled in from the germline J gene. The V call is TRBV13, the J call TRBJ2-1; D remains ambiguous. Trimming removed 4 bases from V and 5 bases from J, with 15 bases in between. The CDR3 loop spans 15 amino acids. In germline, CDR1 is PRHDT, CDR2 FYEKMQ (reference sequence). The CDR3 DNA, read in part, is TGTGCCAGCAGCTCCCGGGTGGTGCGAAACAATGAG. Translated: CASSSRVVRNNE. The CDR3 as a whole reads CASSSRVVRNNEQFF. Together with reference TRBV13 and TRBJ2-1, the CDR3 gives the full variable domain: AAGVIQSPRHLIKEKRETATLKCYPIPRHDTVYWYQQGPGQDPQFLISFYEKMQSDKGSIPDRFSAQQFSDYHSELNMSSLELGDSALYFCASSSRVVRNNEQFFGPGTRLTVL.

At least ten counts were recorded for this clone. The read stops 3 residues short of the end of the CDR3; the missing end is completed from the germline J gene. This chain uses TRBV7-8 with TRBJ1-6; D is unclear. CDR1 is SGHVS and CDR2 is FQNEAQ in the germline V gene. The V gene lost 2 bases and the J gene lost 8 bases, with 16 bases spanning the gap. The CDR3 runs 16 residues. The CDR3 is CASSLPPSPRDSPLHF. The DNA read from the CDR3 is TGTGCCAGCAGCTTACCCCCCTCCCCCCGGGATTCACCC. Full variable domain (missing parts from reference TRBV7-8 and TRBJ1-6): GAGVSQSPRYKVAKRGQDVALRCDPISGHVSLFWYQQALGQGPEFLTYFQNEAQLDKSGLPSDRFFAERPEGSVSTLKIQRTQQEDSAVYLCASSLPPSPRDSPLHFGNGTRLTVT.

This clone was seen at least ten times. The read halts 3 residues ahead of the CDR3 end, with the missing end drawn from the germline J gene. This chain joins TRBV12-3 or TRBV12-4 and TRBJ2-5; possibly TRBD2 for D (6 bases). The germline V and J ends were trimmed by 5 bases and 7 bases, with 17 bases remaining between them. The CDR3 sequence is 14 residues long. CDR3 protein: CASSLDSPGRTQYF. Incomplete CDR3 DNA: TGTGCCAGCAGTCTCGACAGCCCCGGGAGGACC.

This clone was detected many times. The read ends 3 residues early relative to the CDR3; the germline J gene fills the gap. V usage is TRBV6-2 or TRBV6-3 and J usage is TRBJ1-1, with 8 bases fitting TRBD1. V dropped 4 bases and J dropped 1; count of bases not matched to a gene: 5. The CDR3 consists of 15 residues. The germline V gene has CDR1 MNHEY and CDR2 SVGEGT. The DNA read from the CDR3 is TGTGCCAGCAGTTCCGCCGGGACAGGGAACACTGAA. Amino acid sequence: CASSSAGTGNTE. The entire CDR3 sequence reads CASSSAGTGNTEAFF.

There are many counts of this clone. The sequenced fragment ends 3 residues before the CDR3 boundary, so the rest is inferred from the germline J gene. The V and J genes are TRBV7-6 and TRBJ2-1; 9 nucleotides align to TRBD2. Germline V gene sequence: CDR1 SGHVS, CDR2 FNYEAQ. The CDR3 extends over 18 amino acids. V lost 1 base to trimming and J lost 6 bases; unmatched junction nucleotides: 13. This CDR3 is CASSLDLAGTMPPNEQFF. The CDR3 DNA, read in part, is TGTGCCAGCAGCTTAGATCTAGCGGGGACCATGCCGCCCAATGAG.

In its sample, this clone was seen many times. The CDR3 goes on 3 residues after the read ends, and that part is filled in from the germline J gene. The rearrangement links TRBV20-1 to TRBJ2-7; 9 nucleotides align to TRBD1. Germline CDR1 is DFQATT and CDR2 is SNEGSKA (reference sequence). The ends lost 5 bases at V and 4 bases at J; junction bases unmatched: 9. The CDR3 runs 14 residues. The CDR3 protein is CSALTGTGRYEQYF. Partial CDR3 DNA: TGCAGTGCTCTAACCGGGACAGGGAGATACGAG.

At least ten counts were recorded for this clone. The part of the CDR3 DNA that was read is TGCAGTGCTAGAGATTCCAGCGGGAGCTTAGATACG. Translation: CSARDSSGSLDT. The entire CDR3 reads CSARDSSGSLDTQYF. This chain uses TRBV20-1 with TRBJ2-3, with TRBD2 matching over 8 bases. The read ends 3 residues shy of where the CDR3 ends; the end is completed using the germline J gene. Germline CDR1 DFQATT, CDR2 SNEGSKA (reference sequence). J was trimmed by 5 bases and V by 0 bases; bases with no gene match: 7. The CDR3 totals 15 residues.

This clone was counted ten times or more. With the read ending 3 residues before the CDR3 end, the germline J gene is used to fill in that end. This chain joins TRBV5-4 and TRBJ2-1; 7 bases line up with TRBD1. Germline loops: CDR1 SGHNT, CDR2 YYREEE (reference sequence). J was trimmed by 6 bases and V by 4 bases; bases with no gene match: 10. The CDR3 sequence is 15 residues long. This chain's CDR3 is CASSRVGTALNEQFF. The DNA read from the CDR3 is TGTGCCAGCAGCCGCGTCGGGACAGCCCTCAATGAG.

The CDR3 reads CASSLVRSWGGNQPQHF. CDR3 DNA (partial): TGTGCCAGCAGCTTAGTTAGATCATGGGGGGGCAATCAGCCC. The gene calls are TRBV7-8 and TRBJ1-5, with D possibly matching TRBD1 (5 bases). The observed sequence ends 3 residues before the CDR3 terminus, with the missing tail filled in from the germline J gene. The ends were cut back, 1 base at V and 2 bases at J, with 15 bases in the middle. The germline gives CDR1 SGHVS, CDR2 FQNEAQ. The CDR3 is 17 amino acids.

This clone was counted only a few times. Read data end 3 residues before the CDR3 end; the end is taken from the germline J gene. This chain connects TRBV10-3 to TRBJ2-5; D might be TRBD1 (5 bases). V dropped 0 bases and J dropped 5 bases, with 10 bases sitting between them. Per germline, CDR1 ENHRY and CDR2 SYGVKD. The CDR3 length is 14 residues. This CDR3 reads CAISESTRAETQYF. The CDR3 bases that were read are TGTGCCATCAGTGAGTCTACCAGGGCTGAGACC.

This clone was counted at least ten times. From the germline J gene comes the end of the CDR3, since the read stops 3 residues before it. The gene calls are TRBV7-6 and TRBJ1-4; the D is unclear. Trimming took 5 bases from V and 2 from J, leaving 12 bases between them. Germline values: CDR1 SGHVS, CDR2 FNYEAQ. This CDR3 comprises 15 residues. The CDR3 protein is CASSPRRWTNEKLFF. The covered CDR3 bases are TGTGCCAGCAGCCCCCGCAGGTGGACTAATGAAAAA.

In its sample, this clone was seen many times. The read ends 3 residues shy of where the CDR3 ends; the end is completed using the germline J gene. J is TRBJ1-2 and V is TRBV27, with D perhaps matching TRBD1 (5 bases). This CDR3 comprises 13 residues. V lost 6 bases and J lost 5, with 13 bases in between. Germline V gene lookup returns CDR1 MNHEY and CDR2 SMNVEV (reference sequence). Incomplete CDR3 DNA: TGTGCCAGCAGACAAAGGCAGGGATATGGC. Amino acids: CASRQRQGYG. The entire CDR3 reads CASRQRQGYGYTF.

This clone was seen ten or more times. The read falls 3 residues short of the CDR3 end, and the missing part is taken from the germline J gene. This sequence joins TRBV19 and TRBJ2-1, with D possibly matching TRBD2 (6 bases). Germline V gives CDR1 LNHDA, CDR2 SQIVND (reference sequence). CDR3 size: 14 residues. Trimming pared 2 bases from V and 5 bases from J, leaving 10 bases between. Incomplete CDR3 DNA: TGTGCCAGTAGTATATATGGAGGGCACAATGAG. This translates into CASSIYGGHNE. The whole CDR3 reads CASSIYGGHNEQFF.

In regard to this clone: The read ends 3 residues before the CDR3 terminus; that terminus is restored from the germline J gene. This chain joins TRBV27 and TRBJ2-7, with 7 bases that match TRBD1. The germline V gene encodes CDR1 MNHEY and CDR2 SMNVEV (reference sequence). J was trimmed by 2 bases and V by 5 bases; bases with no gene match: 3. The CDR3 is 13 amino acids. The CDR3 sequence: CASSRQGTYEQYF. The part of the CDR3 DNA that was read is TGTGCCAGCAGTAGACAGGGTACCTACGAG.

This clone has just a few counts. The CDR3 end falls 3 residues outside the read, so it is completed with the germline J gene. The chain recombines TRBV6-2 or TRBV6-3 with TRBJ2-4; D might be TRBD1 (6 bases). In germline, CDR1 is MNHEY, CDR2 SVGEGT. There are 15 residues in the CDR3. CDR3 bases read: TGTGCCAGCGGGGGACACCCCCAGGCGTCCTATGGT. Protein: CASGGHPQASYG. In full, the CDR3 is CASGGHPQASYGQYF.

This clone showed up many times. The read halts 3 residues ahead of the CDR3 end, with the missing end drawn from the germline J gene. The V gene is TRBV14, the J gene TRBJ2-1; tentative D call: TRBD2 (5 bases). The CDR3 loop spans 15 amino acids. Germline V gene data show CDR1 as SGHDN and CDR2 as FVKESK. Trimming removed 0 bases from V and 2 bases from J, with 8 bases in between. CDR3 in amino acids: CASSQEHGAYNEQFF. The DNA read from the CDR3 is TGTGCCAGCAGCCAAGAGCACGGGGCCTACAATGAG.

The CDR3 loop reads CSAPASPRTSTNEQFF. The CDR3 DNA, read in part, is TGCAGTGCCCCCGCCTCTCCCCGGACTAGTACCAATGAG. The V and J genes are TRBV20-1 and TRBJ2-1; 7 nucleotides agree with TRBD2. The sequence runs out 3 residues before the end of the CDR3; the remainder is reconstructed from the germline J gene. Per germline, CDR1 DFQATT and CDR2 SNEGSKA (reference sequence). The length of the CDR3 is 16 residues. J gave up 6 bases and V 6 bases, and 17 bases lay outside the gene matches.

This clone was counted many times. Coverage ceases 3 residues before the CDR3 finishes, and the germline J gene fills in the end. J is TRBJ1-5 and V is TRBV7-8; D is undetermined. Deletions cut 3 bases from V and 4 bases from J, with 13 bases between. The length of the CDR3 is 15 residues. CDR1 is SGHVS, CDR2 FQNEAQ, per germline. CDR3 DNA (partial): TGTGCCAGCAGCTTGGACTCCACGGGGAATCAGCCC. Residues: CASSLDSTGNQP. The full-length CDR3 reads as CASSLDSTGNQPQHF.

This clone was picked up many times. The observed sequence ends 3 residues before the CDR3 terminus, with the missing tail filled in from the germline J gene. The chain joins TRBV5-1 to TRBJ2-7; a weak D match, TRBD1 (5 bases). The V gene lost 0 bases and the J gene lost 5 bases, with 12 bases spanning the gap. Germline V CDR1 and CDR2: SGHRS, YFSETQ. The CDR3 extends over 14 amino acids. CDR3 bases read: TGCGCCAGCAGCTTGGGGCAGGGTATCGACGAG. It codes for CASSLGQGIDE. The full CDR3 sequence reads CASSLGQGIDEQYF.

This clone was observed many times. The DNA ends 3 residues before the CDR3 does, and the rest of the CDR3 is filled in from the germline J gene. The genes are TRBV30 and TRBJ1-5, with 8 positions matching TRBD1. CDR3 length: 17 amino acids. Trimming took 4 bases from V and 1 from J; bases not matched to a gene: 12. CDR1 and CDR2 from the germline V gene are GTSNPN and SVGIG (reference sequence). The CDR3 region is CAWNPGTGGLSNQPQHF. The CDR3 bases that were read are TGTGCCTGGAACCCAGGGACAGGTGGGCTCAGCAATCAGCCC. The variable domain in full, completed from reference TRBV30 and TRBJ1-5, reads SQTIHQWPATLVQPVGSPLSLECTVEGTSNPNLYWYRQAAGRGLQLLFYSVGIGQISSEVPQNLSASRPQDRQFILSSKKLLLSDSGFYLCAWNPGTGGLSNQPQHFGDGTRLSIL.

Concerning this clone: Coverage ceases 3 residues before the CDR3 finishes, and the germline J gene fills in the end. The chain employs TRBV18 and TRBJ2-1, with 9 bases matching TRBD2. V gave up 0 bases and J gave up 7 bases; unmatched junction bases: 7. This CDR3 has 16 amino acids. Looked up from germline, CDR1 is KGHSH and CDR2 is LQKENI. The covered CDR3 bases are TGTGCCAGCTCACCACCCGGCGGGAGGGCCTGGAATGAG. Protein: CASSPPGGRAWNE. The full CDR3 is CASSPPGGRAWNEQFF.

This clone was recorded at least ten times. The read halts 3 residues ahead of the CDR3 end, with the missing end drawn from the germline J gene. The chain links TRBV3-1 (or the pseudogene TRBV3-2) to TRBJ1-5; possible D gene TRBD1, 5 bases. The V end was cut by 3 bases, the J end by 0 bases, with 15 bases between. The CDR3 extends over 17 amino acids. Germline CDR1 is LGHDT and CDR2 is YNNKEL (reference sequence). The CDR3 is CASSHDRGPHSNQPQHF. Partial CDR3 DNA: TGTGCCAGCAGCCACGACAGAGGACCACATAGCAATCAGCCC.

This clone was counted a few times. Read coverage stops 3 residues before the CDR3 terminus; the germline J gene supplies the remainder. The genes are TRBV10-2 and TRBJ1-3, with D possibly matching TRBD1 (6 bases). The germline V gene has CDR1 WSHSY and CDR2 SAAADI. The CDR3 totals 16 residues. V lost 6 bases, J lost 4 bases, and 19 bases lay in between. CDR3 sequence: CASRITGTSGGNTIYF. The sequenced CDR3 bases are TGCGCCAGCAGAATAACAGGGACCTCCGGGGGAAACACC.

This clone was observed many times. The read gets to within 3 residues of the CDR3 end, and the germline J gene fills in the rest. V usage is TRBV29-1 and J usage is TRBJ2-3; TRBD1 is a possible D gene (5 bases). This CDR3 region has 12 residues. V lost 4 bases and J 4 bases, leaving 9 bases between the germline ends. CDR1 and CDR2 from the germline V gene are SQVTM and ANQGSEA. This chain's CDR3 is CSVGIGADTQYF. The sequenced CDR3 bases are TGCAGCGTTGGGATAGGGGCAGATACG.

This clone was recorded many times. The observed sequence ends 3 residues before the CDR3 terminus, with the missing tail filled in from the germline J gene. This chain links TRBV13 with TRBJ2-1, with 8 bases aligning to TRBD2. The CDR3 consists of 14 residues. Germline lookup yields CDR1 PRHDT and CDR2 FYEKMQ (reference sequence). V was clipped by 4 bases and J by 7 bases; unmatched bases: 6. The CDR3 here is CASSSTSESNEQFF. Incomplete CDR3 DNA: TGTGCCAGCAGCTCGACTAGCGAATCGAATGAG.

This clone is termed medium-sized. Partial CDR3 DNA: TGCAGTGCCCGGGGGGTCTACGAG. As protein: CSARGVYE. The entire CDR3 is CSARGVYEQYF. V is TRBV20-1 and J is TRBJ2-7, with 7 bases lining up with TRBD2. The DNA ends 3 residues before the CDR3 does, and the rest of the CDR3 is filled in from the germline J gene. V lost 6 bases and J lost 3; bases outside the gene matches: 2. Germline CDR1 DFQATT, CDR2 SNEGSKA (reference sequence). This CDR3 has 11 amino acids.

This clone was detected many times. CDR3 sequence: CASRTGLEAFF. The sequenced part of the CDR3 DNA is TGTGCCAGTAGGACCGGACTAGAA. The chain combines TRBV19 with TRBJ1-1; unclear D gene. The sequenced fragment ends 3 residues before the CDR3 boundary, so the rest is inferred from the germline J gene. CDR1 and CDR2 (germline): LNHDA, SQIVND (reference sequence). The CDR3 loop spans 11 amino acids.

This clone was detected only a few times. The read is 3 residues too short to cover the CDR3 end, so that end is filled in from the germline J gene. This chain connects TRBV27 to TRBJ2-7; D perhaps matches TRBD1 (6 bases). Germline assignment: CDR1 MNHEY and CDR2 SMNVEV (reference sequence). Trimming cost V 3 bases and J 6 bases, with 12 bases left between them. This CDR3 has 13 residues. Here the CDR3 reads CASSFRTGSEQYF. The sequenced CDR3 bases are TGTGCCAGCAGTTTTAGAACAGGGAGCGAG.

This clone was seen many times. The read ends 3 residues before the CDR3 terminus; that terminus is restored from the germline J gene. The chain uses TRBV5-5 and TRBJ2-5; a weak D match, TRBD1 (5 bases). V lost 3 bases, J lost 2 bases, and 14 bases lay in between. This CDR3 region has 15 residues. Germline V lookup: CDR1 SGHKS, CDR2 YYEKEE (reference sequence). The CDR3 sequence: CASSSFARAQETQYF. The covered CDR3 bases are TGTGCCAGCAGCTCTTTCGCCAGGGCGCAAGAGACC.

This clone showed up many times. Coverage ceases 3 residues before the CDR3 finishes, and the germline J gene fills in the end. The chain has TRBV19 and TRBJ2-3; the match to TRBD2 covers 7 bases. With 7 bases clipped from V and 0 bases from J, the junction kept 4 bases outside the gene matches. The germline CDR1 and CDR2 sequences are LNHDA and SQIVND (reference sequence). This CDR3 comprises 14 residues. CDR3 amino acids: CASTRGVSTDTQYF. The sequenced CDR3 bases are TGTGCCAGTACCCGGGGGGTAAGCACAGATACG.

This clone was counted between two and nine times. A far larger clone lies a single base away; this is likely a read error. The read comes to an end 3 residues before the CDR3 does, leaving the germline J gene to fill in the end. V and J are TRBV18 and TRBJ1-4, with D hard to call. The CDR3 spans 15 residues. Germline V gene data show CDR1 as KGHSH and CDR2 as LQKENI. CDR3 DNA, as far as it was read: TGTACCAGCTCACTCAGACACGCAACTAATGAAAAA. It encodes CTSSLRHATNEK. The CDR3 in full is CTSSLRHATNEKLFF.